This T cell receptor (beta chain) was retrieved from a study of CD8 T cells in Susac syndrome. RNA, at roughly 0.5 to 1 ug, was reverse transcribed with random hexamers. Amplification of TCR beta CDR3 spanned 54 Vbeta and 13 Jbeta via immunoSEQ multiplex PCR. TCRdb ran MiXCR on the immunoSEQ multiplex PCR reads and lists one entry per CDR3 protein. The data hold just over 150,000 distinct CDR3 sequences, with roughly 95% observed a single time. The CDR3 sequence is 15 residues long. Losses at the gene ends were 0 bases for V and 6 bases for J; bases not matched to a gene: 5. Germline V lookup: CDR1 DFQATT, CDR2 SNEGSKA (reference sequence). The authors carried out high-throughput sequencing of TCR beta. They applied it to CD8+ and CD4+ T cells obtained from blood. The multiple sclerosis control group consisted of treatment-naive patients whose relapsing-remitting disease, which was either stable or active, fulfilled revised McDonald criteria. TEMRA cells underwent FACS enrichment and CD8+ and CD4+ T cells underwent negative isolation.

The sample comprised CD8+ T cells from PBMCs. This sequence was found in a human donor with multiple sclerosis. V usage is TRBV20-1 and J usage is TRBJ1-3; TRBD1 agrees at 10 bases. The CDR3 sequence is CSARELGTGENTIYF. The CDR3 coding sequence is TGCAGTGCTAGAGAACTCGGGACAGGGGAAAACACCATATATTTT.